This T cell receptor (beta chain) stems from a study of T-cell reconstitution after alpha-beta-depleted transplantation in children. A TCRbeta library incorporating unique molecular identifiers was prepared. Each CDR3 protein is one row after TCRdb ran MiXCR on the PCR reads. Among nearly 550,000 distinct CDR3 sequences listed, about a sixth were seen once. This clonotype was seen only a few times. The sample in question was PBMCs from the stem cell graft donor, obtained from the stem cell graft. This sequence originates from a human donor who donated a stem cell graft to a child with acute lymphoblastic leukemia.

The CDR3, as DNA: TGTGCCAGTAGTACCGGATGGGGTAGTGGGTACGATGGCTACACCTTC. Amino acids: CASSTGWGSGYDGYTF. The chain carries TRBV19 and TRBJ1-2; no clear D gene. Per germline, CDR1 LNHDA and CDR2 SQIVND (reference sequence). Trimming took off 4 bases at V and 6 bases at J, with 21 bases between the two ends. This CDR3 contains 16 residues.